This T cell receptor beta chain was recorded in a study of naive and memory T cell subsets. Study-wide results and caveats: No ground truth validated the naive and memory repertoire findings. Diversity fell and Gini index rose from naive through CM, EM, EMRA.

The ends were cut back, 4 bases at V and 5 bases at J, with 13 bases in the middle. This CDR3 is 14 amino acids long. Germline CDR1 MRHNA, CDR2 SNTAGT. Cells stained for CD3, CD4, CD8, CD45RA and CD27 were sorted into four subsets. In regard to this clonotype: Its antigen is currently unknown.

An equimolar mix of two oligonucleotides served as the beta constant-region primer for TRBC1 and TRBC2. An oligonucleotide with the SP2 primer and a 12-nucleotide UMI was ligated to the cDNA 3' end. TCRdb itself ran the UMI-ligation and nested PCR reads through MiXCR, one entry per CDR3 protein. This table has approximately 140,000 distinct CDR3 sequences, approximately 17% appearing once. The receptor comes from a human donor in good health. The rearrangement links TRBV6-4 to TRBJ2-3; tentative D call: TRBD2 (5 bases). Sequencing was done on a sample of naive CD4+ T cells from blood. The CDR3: CASSVGLAQDTQYF. The CDR3 DNA reads TGTGCCAGCAGTGTAGGACTTGCACAAGATACGCAGTATTTT.